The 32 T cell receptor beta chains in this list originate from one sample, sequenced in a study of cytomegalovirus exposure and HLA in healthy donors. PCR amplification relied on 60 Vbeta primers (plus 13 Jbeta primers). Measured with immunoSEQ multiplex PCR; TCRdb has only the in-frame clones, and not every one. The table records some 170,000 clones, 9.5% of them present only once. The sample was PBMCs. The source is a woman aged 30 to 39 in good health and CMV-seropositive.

The CDR3, as DNA: TGTGCCAGCAGGGGGACAGGGGCCTTCTCTGGAAACACCATATATTTT. It encodes CASRGTGAFSGNTIYF. V gene TRBV6-6 combines with J gene TRBJ1-3; 10 bases match TRBD1. Germline trimming cut 6 bases from V and 0 bases from J; bases unmatched to any gene: 5. The CDR3 consists of 16 residues. Germline lookup yields CDR1 MNHNY and CDR2 SVGAGI (reference sequence).

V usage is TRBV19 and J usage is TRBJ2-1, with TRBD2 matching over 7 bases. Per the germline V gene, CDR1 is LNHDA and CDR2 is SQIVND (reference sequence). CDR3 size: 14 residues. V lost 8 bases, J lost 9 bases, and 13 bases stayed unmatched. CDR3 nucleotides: TGTGCCAGTTGGGGGAGGGCAGTAGGAGGTGAGCAGTTCTTC. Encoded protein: CASWGRAVGGEQFF. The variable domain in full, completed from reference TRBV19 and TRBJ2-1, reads DGGITQSPKYLFRKEGQNVTLSCEQNLNHDAMYWYRQDPGQGLRLIYYSQIVNDFQKGDIAEGYSVSREKKESFPLTVTSAQKNPTAFYLCASWGRAVGGEQFFGPGTRLTVL.

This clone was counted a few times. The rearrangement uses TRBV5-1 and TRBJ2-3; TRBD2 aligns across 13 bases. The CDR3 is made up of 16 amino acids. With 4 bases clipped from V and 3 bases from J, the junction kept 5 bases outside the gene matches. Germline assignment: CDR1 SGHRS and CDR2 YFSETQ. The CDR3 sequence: CASSTGLAGMTDTQYF. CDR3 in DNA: TGCGCCAGCAGCACGGGACTAGCGGGGATGACAGATACGCAGTATTTT.

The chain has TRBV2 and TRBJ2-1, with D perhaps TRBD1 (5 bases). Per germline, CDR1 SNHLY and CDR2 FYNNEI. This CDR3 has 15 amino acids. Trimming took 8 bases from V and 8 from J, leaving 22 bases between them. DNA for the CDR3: TGTGCCAGCCCCCCAGGGAACGTCTTTATACATGAGCAGTTCTTC. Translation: CASPPGNVFIHEQFF. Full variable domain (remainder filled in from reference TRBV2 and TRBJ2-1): EPEVTQTPSHQVTQMGQEVILRCVPISNHLYFYWYRQILGQKVEFLVSFYNNEISEKSEIFDDQFSVERPDGSNFTLKIRSTKLEDSAMYFCASPPGNVFIHEQFFGPGTRLTVL.

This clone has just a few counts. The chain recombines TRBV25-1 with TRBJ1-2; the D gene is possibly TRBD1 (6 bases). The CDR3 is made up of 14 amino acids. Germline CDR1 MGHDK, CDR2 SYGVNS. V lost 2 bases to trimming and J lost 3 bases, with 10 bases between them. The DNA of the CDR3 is TGTGCCAGCAGTGAAGGGGACACTTACTATGGCTACACCTTC. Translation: CASSEGDTYYGYTF.

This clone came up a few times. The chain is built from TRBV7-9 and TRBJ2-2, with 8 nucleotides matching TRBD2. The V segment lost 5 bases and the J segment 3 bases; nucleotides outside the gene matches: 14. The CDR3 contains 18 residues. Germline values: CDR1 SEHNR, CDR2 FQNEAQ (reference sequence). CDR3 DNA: TGTGCCAGCAGCCCCGGGAGGGAGTACCGGGAAGACACCGGGGAGCTGTTTTTT. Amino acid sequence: CASSPGREYREDTGELFF.

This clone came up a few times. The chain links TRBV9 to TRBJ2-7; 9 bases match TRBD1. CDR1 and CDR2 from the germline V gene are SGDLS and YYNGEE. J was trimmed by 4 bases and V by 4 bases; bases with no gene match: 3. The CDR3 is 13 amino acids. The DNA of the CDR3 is TGTGCCAGCAGCTTGGGACAGGGTTACGAGCAGTACTTC. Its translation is CASSLGQGYEQYF.

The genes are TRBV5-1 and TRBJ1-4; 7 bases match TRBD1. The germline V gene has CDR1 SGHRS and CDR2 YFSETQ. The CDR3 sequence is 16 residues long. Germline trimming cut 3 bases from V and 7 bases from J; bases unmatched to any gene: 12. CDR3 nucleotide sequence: TGCGCCAGCAGCTCCACCCGACAGGGAGGAGGTGAAAAACTGTTTTTT. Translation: CASSSTRQGGGEKLFF.

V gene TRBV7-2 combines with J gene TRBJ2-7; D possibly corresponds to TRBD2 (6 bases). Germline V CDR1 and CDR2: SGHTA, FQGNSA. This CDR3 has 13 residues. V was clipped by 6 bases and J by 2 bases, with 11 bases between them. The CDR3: CASRGTPAYEQYF. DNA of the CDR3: TGTGCCAGCAGGGGGACTCCAGCCTACGAGCAGTACTTC.

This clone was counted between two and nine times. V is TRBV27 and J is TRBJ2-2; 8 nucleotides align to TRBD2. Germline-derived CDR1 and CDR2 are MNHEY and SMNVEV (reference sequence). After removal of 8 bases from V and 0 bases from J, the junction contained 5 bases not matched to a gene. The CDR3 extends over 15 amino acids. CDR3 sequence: CASREGRTNTGELFF. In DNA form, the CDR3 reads TGTGCCAGCCGGGAGGGCCGAACGAACACCGGGGAGCTGTTTTTT.

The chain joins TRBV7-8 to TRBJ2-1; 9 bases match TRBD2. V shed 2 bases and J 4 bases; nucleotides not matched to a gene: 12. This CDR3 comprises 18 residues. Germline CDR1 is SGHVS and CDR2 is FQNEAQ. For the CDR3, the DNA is TGTGCCAGCAGCTTAATGAAAAGGACTAGCGCCCTTTACAATGAGCAGTTCTTC. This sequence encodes CASSLMKRTSALYNEQFF.

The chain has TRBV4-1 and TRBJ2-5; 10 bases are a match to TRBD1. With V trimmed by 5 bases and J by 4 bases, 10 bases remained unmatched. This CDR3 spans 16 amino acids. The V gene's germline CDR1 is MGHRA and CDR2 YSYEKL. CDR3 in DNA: TGCGCCAGCAGCGTACGCCCGGACAGGGGGGGAGAGACCCAGTACTTC. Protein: CASSVRPDRGGETQYF.

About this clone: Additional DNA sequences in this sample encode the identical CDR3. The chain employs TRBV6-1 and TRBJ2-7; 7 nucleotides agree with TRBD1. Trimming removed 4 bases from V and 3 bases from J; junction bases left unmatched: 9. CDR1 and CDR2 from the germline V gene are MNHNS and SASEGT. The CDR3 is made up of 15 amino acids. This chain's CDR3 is CASSVRQGSVYEQYF. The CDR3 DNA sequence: TGTGCCAGCAGTGTCCGACAGGGTTCTGTCTACGAGCAGTACTTC.

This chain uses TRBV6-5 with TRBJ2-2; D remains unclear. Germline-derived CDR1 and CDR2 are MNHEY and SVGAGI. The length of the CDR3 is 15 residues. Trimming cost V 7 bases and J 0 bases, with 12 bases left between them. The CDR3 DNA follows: TGTGCCAGCACTCGTAGTACGCCGAACACCGGGGAGCTGTTTTTT. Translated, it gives CASTRSTPNTGELFF.

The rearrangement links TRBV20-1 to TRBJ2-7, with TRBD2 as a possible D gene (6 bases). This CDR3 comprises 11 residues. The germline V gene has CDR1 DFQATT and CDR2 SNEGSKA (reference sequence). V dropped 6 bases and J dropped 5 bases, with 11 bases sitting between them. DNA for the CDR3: TGCAGTGCGCCCCGGGAGAACGAGCAGTACTTC. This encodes CSAPRENEQYF.

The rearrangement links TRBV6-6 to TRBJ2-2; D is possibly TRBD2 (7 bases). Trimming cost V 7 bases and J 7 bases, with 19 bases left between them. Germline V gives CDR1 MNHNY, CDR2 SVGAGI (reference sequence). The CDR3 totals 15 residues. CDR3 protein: CASNRWGEGVGELFF. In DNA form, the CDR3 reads TGTGCCAGCAACCGGTGGGGGGAGGGGGTCGGGGAGCTGTTTTTT.

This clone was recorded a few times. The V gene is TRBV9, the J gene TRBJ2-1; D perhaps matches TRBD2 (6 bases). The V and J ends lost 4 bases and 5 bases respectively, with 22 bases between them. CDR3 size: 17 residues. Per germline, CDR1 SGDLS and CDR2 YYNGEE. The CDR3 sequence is CASSFLPRGRLNNEQFF. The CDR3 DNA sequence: TGTGCCAGCAGCTTCCTACCCCGGGGGAGATTAAACAATGAGCAGTTCTTC.

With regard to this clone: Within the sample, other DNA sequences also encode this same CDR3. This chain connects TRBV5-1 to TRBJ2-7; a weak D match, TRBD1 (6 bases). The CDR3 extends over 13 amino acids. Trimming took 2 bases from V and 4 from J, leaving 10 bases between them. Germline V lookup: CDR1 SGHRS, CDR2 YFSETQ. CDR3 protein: CASSLGGQYEQYF. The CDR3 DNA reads TGCGCCAGCAGCTTAGGTGGACAGTACGAGCAGTACTTC.

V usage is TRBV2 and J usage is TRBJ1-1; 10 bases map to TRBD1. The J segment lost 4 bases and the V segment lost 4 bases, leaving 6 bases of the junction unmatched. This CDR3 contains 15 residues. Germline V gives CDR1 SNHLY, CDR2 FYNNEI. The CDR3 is CASSGTGGRGTEAFF. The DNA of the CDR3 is TGTGCCAGCAGTGGGACAGGGGGAAGAGGCACTGAAGCTTTCTTT. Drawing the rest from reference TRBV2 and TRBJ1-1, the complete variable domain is EPEVTQTPSHQVTQMGQEVILRCVPISNHLYFYWYRQILGQKVEFLVSFYNNEISEKSEIFDDQFSVERPDGSNFTLKIRSTKLEDSAMYFCASSGTGGRGTEAFFGQGTRLTVV.

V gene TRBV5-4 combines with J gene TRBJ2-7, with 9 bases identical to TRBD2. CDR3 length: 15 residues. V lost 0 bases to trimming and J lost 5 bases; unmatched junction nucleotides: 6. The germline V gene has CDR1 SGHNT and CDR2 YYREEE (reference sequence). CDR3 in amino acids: CASSLGLAVGNEQYF. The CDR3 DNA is TGTGCCAGCAGCTTGGGACTAGCGGTAGGCAACGAGCAGTACTTC.

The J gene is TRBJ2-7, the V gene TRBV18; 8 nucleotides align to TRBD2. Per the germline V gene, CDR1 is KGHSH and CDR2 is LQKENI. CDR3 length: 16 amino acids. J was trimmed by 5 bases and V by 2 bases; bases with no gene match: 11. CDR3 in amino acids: CASSPGRRAGANEQYF. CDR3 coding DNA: TGTGCCAGCTCACCAGGGCGACGAGCGGGAGCGAACGAGCAGTACTTC.

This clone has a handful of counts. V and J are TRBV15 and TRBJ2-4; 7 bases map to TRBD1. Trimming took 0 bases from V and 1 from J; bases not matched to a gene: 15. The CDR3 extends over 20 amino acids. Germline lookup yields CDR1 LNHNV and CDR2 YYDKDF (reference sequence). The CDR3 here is CATSRDSGMTGQGAKNIQYF. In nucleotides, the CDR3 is TGTGCCACCAGCAGAGATTCCGGTATGACAGGGCAAGGGGCCAAAAACATTCAGTACTTC.

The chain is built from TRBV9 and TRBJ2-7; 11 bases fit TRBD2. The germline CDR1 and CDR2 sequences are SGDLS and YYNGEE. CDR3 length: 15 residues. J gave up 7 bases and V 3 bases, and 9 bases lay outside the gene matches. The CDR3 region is CASSGVAGGPSEQYF. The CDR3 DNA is TGTGCCAGCAGCGGAGTAGCGGGAGGGCCCTCTGAGCAGTACTTC.

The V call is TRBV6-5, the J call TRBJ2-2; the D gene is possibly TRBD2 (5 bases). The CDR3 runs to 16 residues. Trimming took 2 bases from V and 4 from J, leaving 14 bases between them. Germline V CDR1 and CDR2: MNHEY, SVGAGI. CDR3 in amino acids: CASSYGTRSRTGELFF. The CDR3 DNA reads TGTGCCAGCAGTTACGGTACTAGATCTCGCACCGGGGAGCTGTTTTTT.

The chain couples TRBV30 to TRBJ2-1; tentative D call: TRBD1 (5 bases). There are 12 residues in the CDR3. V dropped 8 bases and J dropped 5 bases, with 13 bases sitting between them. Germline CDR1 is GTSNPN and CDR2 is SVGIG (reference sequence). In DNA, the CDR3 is TGTGCCCAGGCCGGACAAAACAATGAGCAGTTCTTC. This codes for CAQAGQNNEQFF.

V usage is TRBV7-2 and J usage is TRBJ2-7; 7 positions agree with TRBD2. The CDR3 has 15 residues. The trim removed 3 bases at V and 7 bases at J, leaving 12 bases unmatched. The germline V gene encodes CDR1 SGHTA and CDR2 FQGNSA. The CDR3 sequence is CASSFDPGGSGEQYF. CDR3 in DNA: TGTGCCAGCAGCTTTGACCCCGGGGGGTCTGGAGAGCAGTACTTC. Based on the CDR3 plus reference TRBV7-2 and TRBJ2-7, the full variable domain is GAGVSQSPSNKVTEKGKDVELRCDPISGHTALYWYRQSLGQGLEFLIYFQGNSAPDKSGLPSDRFSAERTGGSVSTLTIQRTQQEDSAVYLCASSFDPGGSGEQYFGPGTRLTVT.

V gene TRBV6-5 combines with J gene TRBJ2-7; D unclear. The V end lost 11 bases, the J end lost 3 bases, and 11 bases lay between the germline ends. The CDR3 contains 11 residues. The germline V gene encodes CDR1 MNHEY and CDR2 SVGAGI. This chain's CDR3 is CAGGNDYEQYF. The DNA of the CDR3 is TGTGCCGGCGGAAACGACTACGAGCAGTACTTC.

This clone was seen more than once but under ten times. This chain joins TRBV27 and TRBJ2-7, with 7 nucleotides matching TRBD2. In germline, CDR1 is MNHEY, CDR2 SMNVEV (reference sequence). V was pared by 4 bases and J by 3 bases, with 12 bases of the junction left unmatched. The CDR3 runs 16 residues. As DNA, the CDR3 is TGTGCCAGCAGTTCCGTTGGTGGGAGGGTCGACTACGAGCAGTACTTC. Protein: CASSSVGGRVDYEQYF.

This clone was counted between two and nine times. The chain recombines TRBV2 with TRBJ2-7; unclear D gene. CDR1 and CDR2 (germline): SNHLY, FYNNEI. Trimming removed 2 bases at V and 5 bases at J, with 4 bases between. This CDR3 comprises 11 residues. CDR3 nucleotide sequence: TGTGCCAGCAGTGAACGGGACGAGCAGTACTTC. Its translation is CASSERDEQYF.

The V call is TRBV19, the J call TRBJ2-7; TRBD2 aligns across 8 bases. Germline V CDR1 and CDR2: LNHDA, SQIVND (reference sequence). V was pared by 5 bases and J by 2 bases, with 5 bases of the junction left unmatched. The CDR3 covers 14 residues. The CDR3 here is CASSLLAAPYEQYF. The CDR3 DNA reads TGTGCCAGTAGTCTACTAGCGGCCCCCTACGAGCAGTACTTC.

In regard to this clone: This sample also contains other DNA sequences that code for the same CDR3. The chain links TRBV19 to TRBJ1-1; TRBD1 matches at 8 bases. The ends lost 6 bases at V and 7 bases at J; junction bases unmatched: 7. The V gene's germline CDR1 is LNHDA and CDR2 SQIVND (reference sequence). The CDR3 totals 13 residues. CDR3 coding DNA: TGTGCCAGTAGCCCAACAGGGGGGAGTGAAGCTTTCTTT. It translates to CASSPTGGSEAFF.

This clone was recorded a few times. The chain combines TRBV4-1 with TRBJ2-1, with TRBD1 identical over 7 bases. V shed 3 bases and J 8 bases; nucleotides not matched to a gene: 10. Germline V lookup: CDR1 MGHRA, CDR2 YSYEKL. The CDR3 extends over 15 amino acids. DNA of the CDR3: TGCGCCAGCAGCCAGATACAGGGGACGATGGATGAGCAGTTCTTC. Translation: CASSQIQGTMDEQFF.